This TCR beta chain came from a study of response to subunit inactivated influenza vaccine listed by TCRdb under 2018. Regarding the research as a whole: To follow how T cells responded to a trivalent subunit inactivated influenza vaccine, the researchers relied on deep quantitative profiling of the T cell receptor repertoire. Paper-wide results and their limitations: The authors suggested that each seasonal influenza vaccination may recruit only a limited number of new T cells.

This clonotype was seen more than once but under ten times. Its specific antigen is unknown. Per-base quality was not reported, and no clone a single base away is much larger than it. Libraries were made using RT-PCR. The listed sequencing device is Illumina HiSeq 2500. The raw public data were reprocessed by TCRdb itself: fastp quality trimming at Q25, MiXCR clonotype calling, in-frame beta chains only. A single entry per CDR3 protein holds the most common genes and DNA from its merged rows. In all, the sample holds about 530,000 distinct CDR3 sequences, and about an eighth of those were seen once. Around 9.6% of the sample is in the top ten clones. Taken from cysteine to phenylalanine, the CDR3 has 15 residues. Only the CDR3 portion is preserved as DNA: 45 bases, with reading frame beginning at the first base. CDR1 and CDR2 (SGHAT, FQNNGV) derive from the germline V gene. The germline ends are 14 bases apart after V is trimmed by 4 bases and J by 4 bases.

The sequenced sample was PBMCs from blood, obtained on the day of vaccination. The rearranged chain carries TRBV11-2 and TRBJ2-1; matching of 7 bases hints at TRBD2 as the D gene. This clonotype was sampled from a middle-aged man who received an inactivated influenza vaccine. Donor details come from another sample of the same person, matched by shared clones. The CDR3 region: CASSSGGAPYNEQFF. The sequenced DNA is TGTGCCAGCAGCTCTGGGGGGGCCCCTTACAATGAGCAGTTCTTC.